This TCR beta chain was identified in a study of blood T cell repertoires in COVID-19. Looking at the study overall: Samples came from the United States, Italy and Spain, spanning acute and convalescent COVID-19. PBMCs, B-cell-depleted T cells, or T cells provided the cDNA or gDNA that made up the material.

This CDR3 spans 19 amino acids. Looked up from germline, CDR1 is SQVTM and CDR2 is ANQGSEA. After removal of 1 base from V and 0 bases from J, the junction contained 9 bases not matched to a gene. Original data processing: Scientists estimated how many nucleated cells there were by amplifying reference gene primers. Libraries were prepared by immunoSEQ multiplex PCR; TCRdb keeps only in-frame clonotypes and omits some of them. V, J and clone size derive from that table, while D and trimming were established from the DNA sequence. The data hold fewer than 25,000 clones, with about 88% observed a single time.

This clonotype was obtained from a human donor in a cohort sampled during active COVID-19. The donor label of this sample is uncertain. The specimen was peripheral blood. The chain recombines TRBV29-1 with TRBJ2-7; TRBD2 agrees at 16 bases. The CDR3 loop is CSVEGGLAGGLKNSYEQYF. The CDR3 DNA reads as TGCAGCGTTGAAGGGGGACTAGCGGGAGGGCTAAAAAACTCCTACGAGCAGTACTTC.